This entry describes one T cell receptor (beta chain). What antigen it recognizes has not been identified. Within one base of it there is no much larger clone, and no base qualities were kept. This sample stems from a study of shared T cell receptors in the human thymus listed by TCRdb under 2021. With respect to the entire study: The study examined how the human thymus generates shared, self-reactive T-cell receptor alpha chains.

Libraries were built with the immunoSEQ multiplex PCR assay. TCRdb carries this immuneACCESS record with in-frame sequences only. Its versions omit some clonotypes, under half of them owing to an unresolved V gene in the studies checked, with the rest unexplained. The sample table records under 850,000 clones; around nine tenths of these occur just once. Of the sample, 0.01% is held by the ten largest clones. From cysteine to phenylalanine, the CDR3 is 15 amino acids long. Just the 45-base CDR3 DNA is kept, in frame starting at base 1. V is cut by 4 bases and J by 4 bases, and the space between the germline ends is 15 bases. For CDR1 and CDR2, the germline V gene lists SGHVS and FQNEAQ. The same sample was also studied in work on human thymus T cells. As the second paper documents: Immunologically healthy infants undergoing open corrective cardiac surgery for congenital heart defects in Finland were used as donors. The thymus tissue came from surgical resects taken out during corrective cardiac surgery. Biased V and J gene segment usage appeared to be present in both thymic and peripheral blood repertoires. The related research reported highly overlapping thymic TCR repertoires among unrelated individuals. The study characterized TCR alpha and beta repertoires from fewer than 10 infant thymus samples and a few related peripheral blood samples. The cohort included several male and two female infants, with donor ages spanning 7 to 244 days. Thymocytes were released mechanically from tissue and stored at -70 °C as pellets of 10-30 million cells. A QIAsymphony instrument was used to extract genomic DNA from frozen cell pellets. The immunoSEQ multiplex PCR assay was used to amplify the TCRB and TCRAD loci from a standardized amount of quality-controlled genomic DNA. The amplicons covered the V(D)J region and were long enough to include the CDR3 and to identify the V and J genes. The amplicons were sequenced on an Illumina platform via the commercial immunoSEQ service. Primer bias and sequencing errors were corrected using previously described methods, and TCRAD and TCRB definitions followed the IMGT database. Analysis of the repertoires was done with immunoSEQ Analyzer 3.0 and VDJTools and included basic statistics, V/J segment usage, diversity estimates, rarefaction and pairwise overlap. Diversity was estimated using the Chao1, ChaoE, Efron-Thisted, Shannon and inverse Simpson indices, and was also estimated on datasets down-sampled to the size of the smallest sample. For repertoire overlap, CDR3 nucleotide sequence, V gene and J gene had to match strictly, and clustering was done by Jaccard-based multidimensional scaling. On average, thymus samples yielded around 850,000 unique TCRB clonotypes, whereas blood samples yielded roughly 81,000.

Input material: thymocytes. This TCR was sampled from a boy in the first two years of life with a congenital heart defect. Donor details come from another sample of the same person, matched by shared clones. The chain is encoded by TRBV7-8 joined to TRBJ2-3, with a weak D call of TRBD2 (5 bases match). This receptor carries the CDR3 CASSSAKRHPDTQYF. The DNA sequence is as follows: TGTGCCAGCAGCTCAGCTAAGCGGCACCCAGATACGCAGTATTTT.